One sample yielded the 29 T cell receptor beta chains listed below, sequenced in a study of post-analysis software for immune sequencing data. The study's findings and limits: Patients carried roughly 5 TRBV segments more frequently than controls did, and TRBV5-6, TRBV5-1 and TRBV20-1 were among them.

Incorporated into the TCR beta cDNA libraries were unique molecular identifiers, which served to reduce PCR and sequencing biases. MiXCR, applied by TCRdb to the PCR reads, yields one record per CDR3 protein. The sample has fewer than 850,000 distinct CDR3 sequences; 25% to 30% are singletons. Their antigens are not known. The sample was blood. Receptors originate from a girl between 10 and 17 years old with multiple sclerosis.

This clonotype was found once. The CDR3: CSARDPRTVSIEAFF. CDR3 DNA: TGCAGTGCTAGAGATCCCCGGACAGTTTCAATTGAAGCTTTCTTT. The chain recombines TRBV20-1 with TRBJ1-1, with D perhaps matching TRBD1 (6 bases). Trimming took 0 bases from V and 7 from J, leaving 18 bases between them. CDR3 length: 15 residues. Germline assignment: CDR1 DFQATT and CDR2 SNEGSKA (reference sequence).

Concerning this clonotype itself: One junction end does not reproduce the germline sequence, and a read error may be involved. V gene TRBV29-1 combines with J gene TRBJ2-5; TRBD1 matches 12 bases. The CDR3 is 15 amino acids. Per germline, CDR1 SQVTM and CDR2 ANQGSEA. CDR3 region: CGVRTGQGASETQYF. As DNA, the CDR3 is TGCGGCGTCCGCACGGGACAGGGGGCATCAGAGACCCAGTACTTC.

This chain connects TRBV11-3 to TRBJ2-1, with D tentatively TRBD2 (5 bases). V was pared by 4 bases and J by 6 bases, with 16 bases between. Germline V lookup: CDR1 SGHNT, CDR2 YENEEA. The CDR3 spans 15 residues. In DNA form, the CDR3 reads TGTGCCAGCAGCTCAGGCCGTTCTAGCCCCAATGAGCAGTTCTTC. Its protein product is CASSSGRSSPNEQFF.

This clonotype was observed a handful of times. The rearrangement joins TRBV19 to TRBJ2-5; 10 bases are shared with TRBD1. The CDR3 contains 16 residues. Germline V CDR1 and CDR2: LNHDA, SQIVND (reference sequence). Germline trimming cut 6 bases from V and 11 bases from J; bases unmatched to any gene: 18. The CDR3 nucleotides read TGTGCCAGTAGCCGAATACCCGGACAGGGGGGAGAAGAGCAGTACTTC. This codes for CASSRIPGQGGEEQYF.

The chain links TRBV15 to TRBJ1-4; D is undetermined. CDR1 and CDR2 (germline): LNHNV, YYDKDF (reference sequence). The CDR3 loop spans 13 amino acids. V was trimmed by 4 bases and J by 6 bases, leaving 9 bases between them. This chain's CDR3 is CATSNWDDEKLFF. CDR3 nucleotides: TGTGCCACCAGCAACTGGGATGATGAAAAACTGTTTTTT. The full variable domain, rest sourced from reference TRBV15 and TRBJ1-4, is DAMVIQNPRYQVTQFGKPVTLSCSQTLNHNVMYWYQQKSSQAPKLLFHYYDKDFNNEADTPDNFQSRRPNTSFCFLDIRSPGLGDTAMYLCATSNWDDEKLFFGSGTQLSVL.

This clonotype was picked up a small number of times. The chain carries TRBV20-1 and TRBJ2-7, with D tentatively TRBD1 or TRBD2 (6 bases each). The V gene's germline CDR1 is DFQATT and CDR2 SNEGSKA (reference sequence). The CDR3 has 13 amino acids. The ends were cut back, 1 base at V and 2 bases at J, with 9 bases in the middle. Here the CDR3 reads CSARVGGTYEQYF. In DNA form, the CDR3 reads TGCAGTGCTAGAGTGGGGGGCACCTACGAGCAGTACTTC.

The genes are TRBV28 and TRBJ2-7; no reliable D call. Germline loops: CDR1 MDHEN, CDR2 SYDVKM. The CDR3 extends over 13 amino acids. The V gene lost 10 bases and the J gene lost 1 base, with 14 bases spanning the gap. CDR3 bases: TGTGCCATCTCAACTCCAGATTCCTACGAGCAGTACTTC. This translates into CAISTPDSYEQYF.

This clonotype occurred a few times. This chain connects TRBV4-3 to TRBJ1-4; 8 nucleotides match TRBD1. Germline CDR1 LGHNA, CDR2 YSLEER. The CDR3 covers 15 residues. The ends lost 1 base at V and 8 bases at J; junction bases unmatched: 6. The CDR3, as DNA: TGCGCCAGCAGCCAAGGGACAGGGAGGTTGGAAAAACTGTTTTTT. Its protein product is CASSQGTGRLEKLFF.

This clonotype turned up a few times. The chain carries TRBV6-4 and TRBJ2-3, with TRBD2 matching 7 bases. Germline CDR1 and CDR2: MRHNA and SNTAGT. CDR3 length equals 15 residues. V trimming: 6 bases; J trimming: 1 base; junction bases outside the gene matches: 7. The CDR3: CASRPGGSGTDTQYF. Here the CDR3 DNA reads TGTGCCAGCAGGCCGGGCGGGAGTGGCACAGATACGCAGTATTTT.

This CDR3 is CASSLTGTGSGEQYF. The CDR3, as DNA: TGTGCCAGCAGTTTAACCGGGACAGGGTCAGGAGAGCAGTACTTC. The rearrangement uses TRBV27 and TRBJ2-7, with 9 bases aligning to TRBD1. CDR1 and CDR2 from the germline V gene are MNHEY and SMNVEV (reference sequence). Trimming took 2 bases from V and 7 from J; bases not matched to a gene: 9. The CDR3 contains 15 residues.

The chain is built from TRBV7-9 and TRBJ2-4, with TRBD1 as a possible D gene (5 bases). The J call could be wrong; TRBJ2-7 is a better fit for the DNA end. The CDR3 extends over 14 amino acids. Per the germline V gene, CDR1 is SEHNR and CDR2 is FQNEAQ (reference sequence). Here the CDR3 reads CASSLESGLDEQYF. The CDR3 DNA reads TGTGCCAGCAGCTTAGAATCAGGGCTCGACGAGCAGTACTTC.

This clonotype was detected only a few times. This rearrangement joins TRBV6-1 to TRBJ2-3; 7 nucleotides agree with TRBD1. The CDR3 is 16 residues long. V lost 7 bases to trimming and J lost 5 bases; unmatched junction nucleotides: 15. Germline CDR1 reads MNHNS; CDR2 reads SASEGT. CDR3 sequence reads: CASTTYSGTVRDTQYF. The CDR3 nucleotides read TGTGCCAGCACCACCTACTCCGGGACAGTTAGAGATACGCAGTATTTT.

The chain employs TRBV9 and TRBJ2-7; 7 bases agree with TRBD2. The junction had 14 bases not matched to a gene; V was cut back by 4 bases and J by 7 bases. Germline assignment: CDR1 SGDLS and CDR2 YYNGEE. CDR3 length: 15 amino acids. DNA for the CDR3: TGTGCCAGCAGCATGAGCGGGGCGACCTACAATGAGCAGTACTTC. Its translation is CASSMSGATYNEQYF.

This clonotype was counted a single time. This sequence joins TRBV6-1 and TRBJ1-1; a possible D gene is TRBD1 (5 bases). Germline V CDR1 and CDR2: MNHNS, SASEGT. The ends were cut back, 4 bases at V and 1 base at J, with 19 bases in the middle. The CDR3 has 17 residues. This CDR3 is CASSGVRDGRWNTEAFF. CDR3 coding DNA: TGTGCCAGCAGTGGCGTTAGGGACGGACGGTGGAACACTGAAGCTTTCTTT.

The chain links TRBV29-1 to TRBJ2-1, with 7 bases identical to TRBD1. V shed 3 bases and J 8 bases; nucleotides not matched to a gene: 13. This CDR3 region has 15 residues. CDR1 is SQVTM, CDR2 ANQGSEA, per germline. CDR3 loop: CSVDFWAGGRHEQFF. The CDR3 bases are TGCAGCGTTGATTTTTGGGCAGGGGGTCGGCATGAGCAGTTCTTC.

This clonotype has only a few counts. The V call is TRBV6-5, the J call TRBJ2-5; maybe TRBD1 (5 bases). This CDR3 region has 13 residues. V was pared by 6 bases and J by 5 bases, with 13 bases between. In germline, CDR1 is MNHEY, CDR2 SVGAGI. For the CDR3, the DNA is TGTGCCAGCAGGTCCTCAGGGAAGGAGACCCAGTACTTC. Translating gives CASRSSGKETQYF.

This clonotype was observed a few times. CDR3 nucleotides: TGTGCCAGCCAACAAACTAGCAATCAGCCCCAGCATTTT. Protein: CASQQTSNQPQHF. V usage is TRBV6-1 and J usage is TRBJ1-5; unclear D gene. This CDR3 has 13 amino acids. Trimming shortened V by 8 bases and J by 0 bases, and 8 bases separated the two germline ends. Germline CDR1 reads MNHNS; CDR2 reads SASEGT.

The CDR3 protein is CSAKPGTGGDYEQYF. Here the CDR3 DNA reads TGCAGTGCTAAACCCGGGACAGGGGGCGACTACGAGCAGTACTTC. The chain joins TRBV20-1 to TRBJ2-7; TRBD1 matches 12 bases. This CDR3 has 15 residues. With V trimmed by 4 bases and J by 3 bases, 7 bases remained unmatched. Germline V CDR1 and CDR2: DFQATT, SNEGSKA (reference sequence).

The chain recombines TRBV5-5 with TRBJ2-1; 9 nucleotides line up with TRBD1. With 3 bases clipped from V and 7 bases from J, the junction kept 11 bases outside the gene matches. The CDR3 contains 16 residues. Germline values: CDR1 SGHKS, CDR2 YYEKEE (reference sequence). CDR3: CASSWGGQGGRNEQFF. For the CDR3, the DNA is TGTGCCAGCAGCTGGGGGGGACAGGGAGGACGGAATGAGCAGTTCTTC.

This clonotype has more than one count but fewer than ten. In nucleotides, the CDR3 is TGTGCCAGCGGCCAATCCTACAATGAGCAGTTCTTC. Translated, it gives CASGQSYNEQFF. The gene calls are TRBV6-2 or TRBV6-3 and TRBJ2-1; D unresolved. Trimming shortened V by 8 bases and J by 1 base, and 6 bases separated the two germline ends. The V gene's germline CDR1 is MNHEY and CDR2 SVGEGT. The CDR3 length is 12 residues.

The rearrangement joins TRBV10-3 to TRBJ2-3, with 9 nucleotides matching TRBD2. Germline CDR1 ENHRY, CDR2 SYGVKD. Trimming cost V 3 bases and J 0 bases; bases outside gene matches: 10. This CDR3 contains 18 residues. The CDR3: CAISDELGTSTSTDTQYF. CDR3 coding DNA: TGTGCCATCAGTGACGAACTAGGGACTAGCACCAGCACAGATACGCAGTATTTT.

Remarks on this clonotype: The junction departs from germline at one end; a sequencing error may be responsible. The V gene is TRBV12-3 or TRBV12-4, the J gene TRBJ2-3; D is ambiguous. This CDR3 region has 15 residues. This chain's CDR3 is CASSLGLRSADAQYF. DNA of the CDR3: TGTGCCAGCAGTTTAGGCCTACGAAGCGCAGATGCGCAGTATTTT.

This clonotype was detected once. The chain joins TRBV7-9 to TRBJ1-5; perhaps TRBD1 as D (5 bases). The CDR3 covers 14 residues. Germline CDR1 is SEHNR and CDR2 is FQNEAQ (reference sequence). Between the trimmed V and J ends, which lost 4 bases and 3 bases, there was a span of 10 bases. The chain's CDR3 is CASSSGRDNQPQHF. CDR3 bases: TGTGCCAGCAGCTCAGGGAGGGACAATCAGCCCCAGCATTTT.

A remark on this clonotype: A junction end diverges from the germline sequence, so it may reflect a read error. V and J are TRBV11-2 and TRBJ2-1; a possible D gene is TRBD2 (5 bases). The CDR3 has 17 amino acids. The germline gives CDR1 SGHAT, CDR2 FQNNGV. Here the CDR3 reads CASSSPPLQRLNNEQFF. CDR3 nucleotides: TGTGCCAGCAGCTCCCCCCCCCTCCAGCGGTTAAACAATGAACAGTTCTTC.

The V gene is TRBV28, the J gene TRBJ2-3; TRBD2 matches at 11 bases. The CDR3 has 16 amino acids. V shed 5 bases and J 3 bases; nucleotides not matched to a gene: 7. Germline V gives CDR1 MDHEN, CDR2 SYDVKM. The CDR3 is CASSPGRLAGTDTQYF. Here the CDR3 DNA reads TGTGCCAGCAGTCCCGGACGACTAGCGGGGACAGATACGCAGTATTTT.

V usage is TRBV20-1 and J usage is TRBJ1-5; TRBD1 might be the D (6 bases). Trimming shortened V by 3 bases and J by 1 base, and 13 bases separated the two germline ends. The germline CDR1 and CDR2 sequences are DFQATT and SNEGSKA (reference sequence). The CDR3 spans 15 residues. This chain's CDR3 is CSASQGWLSNQPQHF. CDR3 sequence (DNA): TGCAGTGCTAGCCAGGGGTGGCTAAGCAATCAGCCCCAGCATTTT.

This sequence joins TRBV18 and TRBJ2-7, with TRBD1 matching over 7 bases. V shed 6 bases and J 1 base; nucleotides not matched to a gene: 9. The CDR3 length is 15 residues. Germline CDR1 reads KGHSH; CDR2 reads LQKENI. The DNA of the CDR3 is TGTGCCAGCTCTCCTTCAGGGGGAGTTTCCTACGAGCAGTACTTC. Translated, it gives CASSPSGGVSYEQYF. Variable domain in full (rest from reference TRBV18 and TRBJ2-7): NAGVMQNPRHLVRRRGQEARLRCSPMKGHSHVYWYRQLPEEGLKFMVYLQKENIIDESGMPKERFSAEFPKEGPSILRIQQVVRGDSAAYFCASSPSGGVSYEQYFGPGTRLTVT.

At least ten counts were recorded for this clonotype. The chain employs TRBV29-1 and TRBJ1-1; 7 nucleotides agree with TRBD1. CDR1 is SQVTM, CDR2 ANQGSEA, per germline. The CDR3 runs to 13 residues. V was clipped by 4 bases and J by 0 bases; unmatched bases: 2. The CDR3 DNA sequence: TGCAGCGTTGCAGGGGGTATGAACACTGAAGCTTTCTTT. It encodes CSVAGGMNTEAFF.

Of note for this clonotype: At one of its ends the junction is not consistent with the germline gene, which may arise from a read error. The rearrangement links TRBV9 to TRBJ2-1; D could derive from TRBD1 or TRBD2 (7 bases each). Looked up from germline, CDR1 is SGDLS and CDR2 is YYNGEE. The CDR3 runs to 18 residues. Here the CDR3 reads CASGVGGEGAAPYNEQFF. In DNA form, the CDR3 reads TGTGCCAGCGGCGTAGGAGGGGAGGGGGCTGCACCCTACAATGAGCAGTTCTTC.